The rows below give T cell receptor beta chains drawn from one sample of a study of T cell changes during pregnancy in multiple sclerosis. The repertoire was sequenced with immunoSEQ multiplex PCR; TCRdb's copy has only in-frame clones and lacks some. Of about 40,000 clones in the sample, about 90% were seen once. The sample was CD4+ T cells from peripheral blood mononuclear cells, taken in the third trimester of pregnancy. Receptor source: a female donor in good health, enrolled as a control in a pregnancy study. Both conserved end residues are part of each CDR3. A D gene is named only where the DNA matches it firmly. The listing skips clone size in some rows; elsewhere it reads once, few, many or a size class.

d_call,j_call,clone_size,v_call,cdr3_nt,cdr3_aa
TRBD2,TRBJ2-5,-,TRBV9,TGTGCCAGCAGCGTAGGGCTAGCGGGAGGGGGCCAAGAGACCCAGTACTTC,CASSVGLAGGGQETQYF
-,TRBJ1-1,-,TRBV9,TGTGCCAGCAGTACCGGACAGATGAACACTGAAGCTTTCTTT,CASSTGQMNTEAFF
TRBD2,TRBJ2-3,-,TRBV6-6,TGTGCCAGCAGGTCCTCTAGCGGTTCCCCGTATTTT,CASRSSSGSPYF
-,TRBJ2-7,-,TRBV11-3,TGTGCCAGCAGCTTGGGGAGCGAGCAGTACTTC,CASSLGSEQYF
-,TRBJ2-3,-,TRBV7-9,TGTGCCAGCAGCTTAATCCAGGCAGATACGCAGTATTTT,CASSLIQADTQYF
-,TRBJ2-3,-,TRBV7-2,TGTGCCAGCAGCCCCCGAGGTACCACAGATACGCAGTATTTT,CASSPRGTTDTQYF
-,TRBJ1-1,-,TRBV2,TGTGCCAGCAGCCGAGGGATATTGAACACTGAAGCTTTCTTT,CASSRGILNTEAFF
TRBD1,TRBJ2-7,once,TRBV6-5,TGTGCCAGCAGTGGAACCGGGACAGGGGCCTACGAGCAGTACTTC,CASSGTGTGAYEQYF
-,TRBJ2-1,-,TRBV20-1,TGCAGTGCTAGCCGGGGAGATGAGCAGTTCTTC,CSASRGDEQFF
-,TRBJ2-6,once,TRBV18,TGTGCCAGCTCAAAGGAGAGCTCTGGGGCCAACGTCCTGACTTTC,CASSKESSGANVLTF
-,TRBJ1-1,-,TRBV15,TGTGCCACCAGCAGAGGCGCAGGGGACACTGAAGCTTTCTTT,CATSRGAGDTEAFF
TRBD1,TRBJ1-4,once,TRBV11-3,TGTGCCAGCAGCTTAGCCTGGACAGGAAGAAACCTCCTGATGGATGAAAAACTGTTTTTT,CASSLAWTGRNLLMDEKLFF
TRBD2,TRBJ2-5,-,TRBV5-1,TGCGCCAGCAGCTCAACGCCGACTAGCGGGGATGGGACCCAGTACTTC,CASSSTPTSGDGTQYF
-,TRBJ1-1,-,TRBV30,TGTGCCTGTTGGAGGGGCCCCGGTGGGGCTGAAGCTTTCTTT,CACWRGPGGAEAFF
-,TRBJ1-5,-,TRBV19,TGTGCCAGTAGTATAACAGGTTCTGGCCAGCCCCAGCATTTT,CASSITGSGQPQHF
TRBD2,TRBJ2-5,-,TRBV5-4,TGTGCCAGCAGCTTGGCTAGCGGGAGTGAGACCCAGTACTTC,CASSLASGSETQYF
TRBD1,TRBJ2-1,-,TRBV11-3,TGTGCCAGCAGCAGAATACAGGGGCATGAGCAGTTCTTC,CASSRIQGHEQFF
-,TRBJ1-1,few,TRBV30,TGTGCCTGGAGTGTGGGAGGGGCGCATCTTGGCACTGAAGCTTTCTTT,CAWSVGGAHLGTEAFF
-,TRBJ1-3,few,TRBV6-7,TGTGCCAGCAGTCCAGTTTATGGAAACACCATATATTTT,CASSPVYGNTIYF
-,TRBJ1-3,-,TRBV11-2,TGTGCCAGCAGCCGCGGGGGCTCTGGAAACACCATATATTTT,CASSRGGSGNTIYF
-,TRBJ2-2,-,TRBV30,TGTGCCTGGAGTGCGGGACAAGAGAACACCGGGGAGCTGTTTTTT,CAWSAGQENTGELFF
-,TRBJ1-5,-,TRBV19,TGTGCCACACTAGGACAGTTGGGTCAGCCCCAGCATTTT,CATLGQLGQPQHF
TRBD1,TRBJ1-2,-,TRBV6-6,TGTGCCAGCAGATATCCGGGACAGGGGGCGGTAGGCTACACCTTC,CASRYPGQGAVGYTF
TRBD1,TRBJ2-3,-,TRBV5-1,TGCGCCAGCAGGGGACAGGTTAGCACAGATACGCAGTATTTT,CASRGQVSTDTQYF
TRBD2,TRBJ2-1,-,TRBV30,TGTGCCTGGAACCGGGGGGGGTACAATGAGCAGTTCTTC,CAWNRGGYNEQFF
TRBD1,TRBJ2-1,-,TRBV30,TGTGCCTGGAAGGGGACAGCTAGGGAGAACCCCTACAATGAGCAGTTCTTC,CAWKGTARENPYNEQFF
TRBD2,TRBJ2-1,-,TRBV18,TGTGCCAGCTCACCGGCGTCACTAGCGGGGGGCTCCAATGAGCAGTTCTTC,CASSPASLAGGSNEQFF
TRBD1,TRBJ2-7,-,TRBV6-5,TGTGCCAGCAGCCCGGGGACAGGGGGCTCCTACGAGCAGTACTTC,CASSPGTGGSYEQYF
-,TRBJ2-2,-,TRBV14,TGTGCCAGCAGCCAAGTCCTCAAGTCCGGCACCGGGGAGCTGTTTTTT,CASSQVLKSGTGELFF
-,TRBJ2-2,-,TRBV21-1,TGTGCCAGCAGCAAAGGACACCTCCGTTACACCGGGGAGCTGTTTTTT,CASSKGHLRYTGELFF
TRBD2,TRBJ2-1,-,TRBV13,TGTGCCACCAAGGGTGGGCTAGCGGCTTCCTACAATGAGCAGTTCTTC,CATKGGLAASYNEQFF
-,TRBJ2-6,-,TRBV9,TGTGCCAGCAGCCCACAGTCTGGGGCCAACGTCCTGACTTTC,CASSPQSGANVLTF
TRBD2,TRBJ2-5,-,TRBV30,TGTGCCTGGAGTGTCCTAGCGGGGGTAGAGACCCAGTACTTC,CAWSVLAGVETQYF
-,TRBJ2-5,-,TRBV6-1,TGTGCCAGCAGTGCGTGGCTCTTGGAGACCCAGTACTTC,CASSAWLLETQYF
TRBD2,TRBJ2-5,-,TRBV6-5,TGTGCCAGCGGACTAGCGGGGGGGTACCAAGAGACCCAGTACTTC,CASGLAGGYQETQYF
-,TRBJ2-1,-,TRBV21-1,TGTGCTTTTAAAAGTGACAGGGGTTGGGATGAGCAGTTCTTC,CAFKSDRGWDEQFF
TRBD2,TRBJ2-1,-,TRBV11-3,TGTGCCAGCAGCTTAGGACTAGCGGGAGGGCCCTACAATGAGCAGTTCTTC,CASSLGLAGGPYNEQFF
-,TRBJ2-3,-,TRBV4-2,TGTGCCAGCAGCCAAGACCCCCGGGCCTCGGGAGCAGATACGCAGTATTTT,CASSQDPRASGADTQYF
-,TRBJ1-2,-,TRBV29-1,TGCAGCGTCATAGCTAACTATGGCTACACCTTC,CSVIANYGYTF
-,TRBJ2-5,-,TRBV6-5,TGTGCCAGCAGGGGCCGGGGGGAGACCCAGTACTTC,CASRGRGETQYF
TRBD2,TRBJ2-1,-,TRBV12-5,TGTGCTAGTGCCAGTAGACTAGCGGGGAGTAATGAGCAGTTCTTC,CASASRLAGSNEQFF
TRBD2,TRBJ2-3,-,TRBV4-3,TGCGCCAGCAGCCAAGACGGGACTAGCGGGACAGATACGCAGTATTTT,CASSQDGTSGTDTQYF
TRBD2,TRBJ2-2,-,TRBV6-1,TGTGCCAGCGCTGGACTAGCGACCCACGGCGGGGAGCTGTTTTTT,CASAGLATHGGELFF
-,TRBJ2-3,-,TRBV29-1,TGCAGCGTTGAGCCAGTACTAGCAGATACGCAGTATTTT,CSVEPVLADTQYF
-,TRBJ1-2,-,TRBV28,TGTGCCAGCAGCCTGACACTGTCGCGAGGCTACACCTTC,CASSLTLSRGYTF
-,TRBJ2-1,-,TRBV19,TGTGCCAGTAGTATATGGGCATCCTTAGGGAGCTCCTACAATGAGCAGTTCTTC,CASSIWASLGSSYNEQFF
-,TRBJ2-7,once,TRBV5-1,TGCGCCAGCAGCCACACAGGTAACGAGCAGTACTTC,CASSHTGNEQYF
TRBD2,TRBJ2-3,-,TRBV6-6,TGTGCCAGCAGTCGGGGGGAGGGCGATACGCAGTATTTT,CASSRGEGDTQYF
TRBD2,TRBJ2-7,-,TRBV7-2,TGTGCCAGCAGCTTGGGGCCTGGCGGGGGGTTCTACGAGCAGTACTTC,CASSLGPGGGFYEQYF
TRBD1,TRBJ2-7,-,TRBV28,TGTGCCAGCAGTTATTCGGGACAGCGGTACTTC,CASSYSGQRYF